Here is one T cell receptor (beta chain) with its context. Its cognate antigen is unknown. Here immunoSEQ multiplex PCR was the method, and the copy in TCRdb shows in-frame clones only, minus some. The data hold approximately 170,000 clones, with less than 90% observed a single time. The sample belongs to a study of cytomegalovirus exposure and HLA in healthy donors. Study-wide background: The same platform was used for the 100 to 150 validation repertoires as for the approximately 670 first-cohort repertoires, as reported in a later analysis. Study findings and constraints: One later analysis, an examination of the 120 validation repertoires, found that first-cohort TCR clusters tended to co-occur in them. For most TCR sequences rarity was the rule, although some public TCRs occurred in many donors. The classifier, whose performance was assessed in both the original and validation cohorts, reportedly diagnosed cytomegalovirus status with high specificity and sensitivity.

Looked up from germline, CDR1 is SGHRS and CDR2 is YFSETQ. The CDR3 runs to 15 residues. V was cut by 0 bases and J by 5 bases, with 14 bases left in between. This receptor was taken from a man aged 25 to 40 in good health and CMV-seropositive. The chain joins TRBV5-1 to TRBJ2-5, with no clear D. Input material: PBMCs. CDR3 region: CASSLDHSRSETQYF. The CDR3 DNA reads TGCGCCAGCAGCTTGGACCACTCTCGATCGGAGACCCAGTACTTC.